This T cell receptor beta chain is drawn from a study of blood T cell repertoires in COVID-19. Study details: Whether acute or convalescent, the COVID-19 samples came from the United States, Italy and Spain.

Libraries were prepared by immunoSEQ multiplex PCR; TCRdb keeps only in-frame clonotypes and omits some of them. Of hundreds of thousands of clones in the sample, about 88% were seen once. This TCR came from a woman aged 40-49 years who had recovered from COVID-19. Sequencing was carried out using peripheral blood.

CDR3 region: CASSLAGTSGLGTQYF. The CDR3 DNA reads TGTGCCAGCAGCCTCGCCGGGACTAGCGGTTTAGGTACGCAGTATTTT. The gene calls are TRBV7-9 and TRBJ2-3; 11 nucleotides agree with TRBD2. The V segment lost 5 bases and the J segment 8 bases; nucleotides outside the gene matches: 12. Per germline, CDR1 SEHNR and CDR2 FQNEAQ (reference sequence). This CDR3 contains 16 residues.